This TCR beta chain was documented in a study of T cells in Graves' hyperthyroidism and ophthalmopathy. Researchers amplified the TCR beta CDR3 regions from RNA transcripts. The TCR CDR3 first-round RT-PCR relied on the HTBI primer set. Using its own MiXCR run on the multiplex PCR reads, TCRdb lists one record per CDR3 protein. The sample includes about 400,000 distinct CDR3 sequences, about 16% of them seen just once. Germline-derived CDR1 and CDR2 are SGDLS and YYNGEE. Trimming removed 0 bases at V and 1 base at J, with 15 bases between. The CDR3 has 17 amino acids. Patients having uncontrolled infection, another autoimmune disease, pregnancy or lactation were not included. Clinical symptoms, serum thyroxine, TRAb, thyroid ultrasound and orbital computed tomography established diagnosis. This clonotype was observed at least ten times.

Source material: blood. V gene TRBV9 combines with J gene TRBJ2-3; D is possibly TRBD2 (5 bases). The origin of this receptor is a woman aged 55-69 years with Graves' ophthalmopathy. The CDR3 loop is CASSVAIGEGGTDTQYF. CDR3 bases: TGTGCCAGCAGCGTAGCTATCGGGGAAGGAGGCACAGATACGCAGTATTTT. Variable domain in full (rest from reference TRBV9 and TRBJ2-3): DSGVTQTPKHLITATGQRVTLRCSPRSGDLSVYWYQQSLDQGLQFLIQYYNGEERAKGNILERFSAQQFPDLHSELNLSSLELGDSALYFCASSVAIGEGGTDTQYFGPGTRLTVL.